Sequencing of this T cell receptor beta chain was carried out in a study of identifying expanded T cells in peripheral blood (dated by TCRdb to between 2017 and 2020). For context, the study as a whole: Four technical replicates, made by sequencing separate aliquots from the same pool of genomic DNA, were compared pairwise.

During the collection period, no infections or other immune events were recorded for the healthy donors. Healthy-donor blood repertoires served as a training cohort to calibrate time-dependent variance in a beta-binomial model of T-cell clone differential abundance. The training cohort included 10 or so healthy donors, of whom 3 were female and 7 were male. An age range of roughly 25 to 65 years, with an average of 43 years, was recorded for the donors. Whole blood, obtained from a commercial supplier, was collected from each healthy donor at three time points spaced approximately 13 days apart. For immunosequencing, genomic DNA was extracted from unsorted whole blood. This clone was recorded only once. Its antigen has not been determined. The sample holds no much larger clone one base away, and base qualities are not on file. TCRbeta CDR3 regions were profiled with the immunoSEQ Assay using bias-controlled multiplex PCR amplification of genomic DNA. As for the authors' bioinformatics: The absolute abundance of each unique TCRbeta CDR3 region was quantified after sequences were collapsed and filtered. Differential abundance was tested with a binomial (Fisher-equivalent) model and with a beta-binomial model adding time-dependent variance fitted from healthy donors. Any clone with fewer than 5 combined templates was excluded, and a clone was called differentially abundant if its Benjamini-Hochberg FDR was below 0.01. Beta-binomial variance was modeled as a function of total template count across the two samples using the form v = (b*log(k)+a)^2. Drawn from immuneACCESS, this table holds only the in-frame rearrangements with V and J called that TCRdb kept. Clones are partly lost; checked studies trace under half to an unresolved V gene and leave the rest unexplained. V and J calls and clone size follow that table, whereas D and trimming were derived from the DNA. Within this sample are about 53,000 clones, with over 75% of them counted one time only. The leading ten clones occupy around a sixth of the sample.

CDR1 and CDR2, per the germline V gene, are MNHNS and SASEGT. Deletion took 6 bases off V and 6 bases off J, with a span of 15 bases between the germline ends. Measured from the cysteine to the valine, the CDR3 is 13 residues long. Only the CDR3 DNA stays, 39 bases, in frame from base 1. The study at large found these results: The beta-binomial model significantly reduced the number of clones called differentially abundant and the false-positive rate across all healthy-donor time intervals. Between technical replicates the binomial model flagged 0.9 to 1.5 differentially abundant clones, whereas over around 2 weeks the binomial model flagged about 15 and over roughly four weeks approximately 20. Variance in clone template counts between approximately two-week samples significantly increased with total template count across all healthy donors. The authors expected that over much longer intervals, such as months to years, biological variance in healthy repertoires might increase even further.

The V and J genes are TRBV6-1 and TRBJ2-7; matching of 6 bases hints at TRBD1 as the D gene. This sequence originates from a person aged 18-69 years in good health. The sample was blood. The CDR3 has the sequence CASRESGAGEQYV. The DNA is TGTGCCAGCAGGGAGTCAGGGGCGGGCGAGCAGTACGTC.